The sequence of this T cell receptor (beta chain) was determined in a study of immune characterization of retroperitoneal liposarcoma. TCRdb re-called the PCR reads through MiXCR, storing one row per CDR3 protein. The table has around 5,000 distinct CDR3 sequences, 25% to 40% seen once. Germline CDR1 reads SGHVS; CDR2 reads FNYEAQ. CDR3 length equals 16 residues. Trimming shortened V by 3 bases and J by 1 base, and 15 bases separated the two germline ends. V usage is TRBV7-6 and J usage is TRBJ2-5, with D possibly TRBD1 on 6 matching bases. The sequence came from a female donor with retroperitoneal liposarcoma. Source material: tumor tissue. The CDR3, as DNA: TGTGCCAGCAGCTTGGGGTTGGGGGCGGGCCAAGAGACCCAGTACTTC. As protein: CASSLGLGAGQETQYF.